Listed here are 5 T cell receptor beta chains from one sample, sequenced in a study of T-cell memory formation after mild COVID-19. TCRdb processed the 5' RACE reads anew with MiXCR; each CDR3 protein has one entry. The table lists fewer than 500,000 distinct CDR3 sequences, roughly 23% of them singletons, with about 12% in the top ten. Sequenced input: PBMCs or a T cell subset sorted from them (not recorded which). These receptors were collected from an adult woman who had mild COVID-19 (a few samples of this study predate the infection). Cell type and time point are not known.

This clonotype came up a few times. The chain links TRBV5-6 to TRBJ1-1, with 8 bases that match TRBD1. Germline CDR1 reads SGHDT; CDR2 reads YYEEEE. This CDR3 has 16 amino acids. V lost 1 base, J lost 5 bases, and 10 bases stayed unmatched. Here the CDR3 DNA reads TGTGCCAGCAGCTTGCAATTCGGACAGGGTAAAACTGAAGCTTTCTTT. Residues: CASSLQFGQGKTEAFF.

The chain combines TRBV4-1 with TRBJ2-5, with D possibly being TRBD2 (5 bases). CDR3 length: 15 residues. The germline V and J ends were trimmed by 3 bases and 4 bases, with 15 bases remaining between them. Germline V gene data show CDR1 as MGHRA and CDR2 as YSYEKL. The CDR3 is CASSQVLRGAETQYF. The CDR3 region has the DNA TGCGCCAGCAGCCAGGTCCTTCGGGGAGCAGAGACCCAGTACTTC.

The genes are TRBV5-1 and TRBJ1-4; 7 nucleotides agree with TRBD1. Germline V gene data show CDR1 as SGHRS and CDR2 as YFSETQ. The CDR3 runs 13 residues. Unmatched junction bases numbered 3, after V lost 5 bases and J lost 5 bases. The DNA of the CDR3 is TGCGCCAGCAGGTTAGGGGGCAATGAAAAACTGTTTTTT. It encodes CASRLGGNEKLFF.

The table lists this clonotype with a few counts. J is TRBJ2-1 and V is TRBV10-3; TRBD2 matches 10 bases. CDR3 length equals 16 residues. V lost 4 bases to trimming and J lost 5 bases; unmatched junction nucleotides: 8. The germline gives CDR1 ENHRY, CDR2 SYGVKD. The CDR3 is CAISGSLAGIDNEQFF. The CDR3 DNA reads TGTGCCATCAGTGGTTCACTAGCGGGGATTGACAATGAGCAGTTCTTC.

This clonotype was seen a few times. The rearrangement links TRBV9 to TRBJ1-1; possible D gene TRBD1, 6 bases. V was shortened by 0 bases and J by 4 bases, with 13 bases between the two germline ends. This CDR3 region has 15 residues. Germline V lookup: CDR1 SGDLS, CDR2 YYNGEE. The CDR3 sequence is CASSVDLRGGTEAFF. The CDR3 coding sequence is TGTGCCAGCAGCGTAGATCTGCGAGGGGGCACTGAAGCTTTCTTT.